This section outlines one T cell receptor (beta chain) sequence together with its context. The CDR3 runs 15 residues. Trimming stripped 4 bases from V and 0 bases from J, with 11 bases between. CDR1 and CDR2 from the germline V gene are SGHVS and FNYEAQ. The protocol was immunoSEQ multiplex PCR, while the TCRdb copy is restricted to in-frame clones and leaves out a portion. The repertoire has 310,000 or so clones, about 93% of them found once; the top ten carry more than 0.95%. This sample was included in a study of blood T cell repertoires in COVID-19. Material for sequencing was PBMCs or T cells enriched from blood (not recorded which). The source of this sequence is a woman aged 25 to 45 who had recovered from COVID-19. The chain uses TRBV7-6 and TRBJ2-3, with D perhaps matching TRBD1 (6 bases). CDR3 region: CASSSIQGSTDTQYF. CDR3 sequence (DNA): TGTGCCAGCAGCTCGATACAGGGAAGCACAGATACGCAGTATTTT. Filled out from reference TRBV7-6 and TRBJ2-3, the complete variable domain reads GAGVSQSPRYKVTKRGQDVALRCDPISGHVSLYWYRQALGQGPEFLTYFNYEAQQDKSGLPNDRFSAERPEGSISTLTIQRTEQRDSAMYRCASSSIQGSTDTQYFGPGTRLTVL.